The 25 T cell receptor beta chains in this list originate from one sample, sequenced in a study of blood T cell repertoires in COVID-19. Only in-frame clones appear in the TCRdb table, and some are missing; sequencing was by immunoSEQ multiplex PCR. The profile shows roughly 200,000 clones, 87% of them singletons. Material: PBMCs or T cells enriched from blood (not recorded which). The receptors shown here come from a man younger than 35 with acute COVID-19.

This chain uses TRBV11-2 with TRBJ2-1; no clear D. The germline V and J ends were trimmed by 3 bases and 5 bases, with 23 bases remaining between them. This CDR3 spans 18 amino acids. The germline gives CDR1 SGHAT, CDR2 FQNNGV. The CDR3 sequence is CASSLLVVVKNGHNEQFF. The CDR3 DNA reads TGTGCCAGCAGCTTGCTAGTGGTAGTTAAAAACGGCCACAATGAGCAGTTCTTC. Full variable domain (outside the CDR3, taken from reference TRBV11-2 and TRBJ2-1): EAGVAQSPRYKIIEKRQSVAFWCNPISGHATLYWYQQILGQGPKLLIQFQNNGVVDDSQLPKDRFSAERLKGVDSTLKIQPAKLEDSAVYLCASSLLVVVKNGHNEQFFGPGTRLTVL.

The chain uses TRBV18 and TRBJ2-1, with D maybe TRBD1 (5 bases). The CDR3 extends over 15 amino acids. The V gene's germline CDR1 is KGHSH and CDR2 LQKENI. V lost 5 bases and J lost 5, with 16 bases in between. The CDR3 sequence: CASSSNQGSNNEQFF. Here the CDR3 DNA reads TGTGCCAGCTCATCAAACCAGGGTTCCAACAATGAGCAGTTCTTC.

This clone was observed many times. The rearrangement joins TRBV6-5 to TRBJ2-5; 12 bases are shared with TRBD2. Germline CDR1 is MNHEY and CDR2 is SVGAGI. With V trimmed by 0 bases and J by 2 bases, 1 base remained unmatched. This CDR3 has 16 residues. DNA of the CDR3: TGTGCCAGCAGTTACTCCGGGACTAGCGGGCAAGAGACCCAGTACTTC. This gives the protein CASSYSGTSGQETQYF.

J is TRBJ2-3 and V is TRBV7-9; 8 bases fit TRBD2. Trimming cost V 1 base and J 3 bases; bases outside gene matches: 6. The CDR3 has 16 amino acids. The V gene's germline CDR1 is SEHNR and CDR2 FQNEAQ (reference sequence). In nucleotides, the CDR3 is TGTGCCAGCAGCTTAGTTTTGGCGGGAGGTACAGATACGCAGTATTTT. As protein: CASSLVLAGGTDTQYF.

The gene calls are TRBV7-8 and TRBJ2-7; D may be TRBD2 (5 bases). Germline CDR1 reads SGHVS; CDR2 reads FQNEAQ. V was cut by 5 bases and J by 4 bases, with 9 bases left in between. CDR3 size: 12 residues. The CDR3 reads CASSRRDYEQYF. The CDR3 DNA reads TGTGCCAGCAGCCGTCGGGATTACGAGCAGTACTTC.

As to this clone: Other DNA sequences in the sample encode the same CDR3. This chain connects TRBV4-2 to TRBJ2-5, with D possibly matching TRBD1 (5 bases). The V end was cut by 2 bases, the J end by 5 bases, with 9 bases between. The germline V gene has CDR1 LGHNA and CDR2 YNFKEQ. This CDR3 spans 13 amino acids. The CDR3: CASSQQGGETQYF. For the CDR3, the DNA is TGTGCCAGCAGCCAACAGGGCGGCGAGACCCAGTACTTC.

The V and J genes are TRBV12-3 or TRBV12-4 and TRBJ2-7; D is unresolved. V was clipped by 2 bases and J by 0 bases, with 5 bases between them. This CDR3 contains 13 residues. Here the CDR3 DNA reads TGTGCCAGCAGTTTAAGGAGCTCCTACGAGCAGTACTTC. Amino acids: CASSLRSSYEQYF.

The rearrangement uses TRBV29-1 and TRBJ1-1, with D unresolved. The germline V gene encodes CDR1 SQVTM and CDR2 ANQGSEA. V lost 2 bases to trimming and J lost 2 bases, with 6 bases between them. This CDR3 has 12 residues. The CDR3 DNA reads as TGCAGCGTTGAACTGAGTAACACTGAAGCTTTCTTT. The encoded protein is CSVELSNTEAFF. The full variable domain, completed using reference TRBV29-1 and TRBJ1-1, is SAVISQKPSRDICQRGTSLTIQCQVDSQVTMMFWYRQQPGQSLTLIATANQGSEATYESGFVIDKFPISRPNLTFSTLTVSNMSPEDSSIYLCSVELSNTEAFFGQGTRLTVV.

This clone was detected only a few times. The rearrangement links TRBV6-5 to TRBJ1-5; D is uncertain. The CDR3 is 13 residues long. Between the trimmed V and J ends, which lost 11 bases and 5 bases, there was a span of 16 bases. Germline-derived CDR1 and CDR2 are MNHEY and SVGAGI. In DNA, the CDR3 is TGTGCCTCACATCGGGAGACCCATCAGCCCCAGCATTTT. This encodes CASHRETHQPQHF.

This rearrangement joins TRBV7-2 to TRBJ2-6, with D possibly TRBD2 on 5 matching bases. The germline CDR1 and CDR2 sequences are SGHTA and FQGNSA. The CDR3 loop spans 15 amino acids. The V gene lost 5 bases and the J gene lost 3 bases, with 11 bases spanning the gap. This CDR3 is CASSLLADGANVLTF. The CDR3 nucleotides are TGTGCCAGCAGCCTCCTAGCAGATGGGGCCAACGTCCTGACTTTC.

CDR3 nucleotides: TGTGCCTGGAACAGGGGGGTAACTGGAAACACCATATATTTT. The encoded protein is CAWNRGVTGNTIYF. The chain joins TRBV30 to TRBJ1-3; 8 positions match TRBD1. Germline V gene sequence: CDR1 GTSNPN, CDR2 SVGIG (reference sequence). The CDR3 is made up of 14 amino acids. V dropped 4 bases and J dropped 2; count of bases not matched to a gene: 4.

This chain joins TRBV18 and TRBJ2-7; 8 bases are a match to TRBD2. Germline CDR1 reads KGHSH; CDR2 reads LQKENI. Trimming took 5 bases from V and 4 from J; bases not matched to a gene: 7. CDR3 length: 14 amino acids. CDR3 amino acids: CASSDQSGGYEQYF. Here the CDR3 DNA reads TGTGCCAGCTCAGACCAGTCGGGGGGGTACGAGCAGTACTTC.

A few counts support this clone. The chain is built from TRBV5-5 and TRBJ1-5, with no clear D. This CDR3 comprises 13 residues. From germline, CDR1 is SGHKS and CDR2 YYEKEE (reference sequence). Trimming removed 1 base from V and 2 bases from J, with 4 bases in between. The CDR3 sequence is CASSLTGNQPQHF. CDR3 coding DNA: TGTGCCAGCAGCTTGACAGGCAATCAGCCCCAGCATTTT.

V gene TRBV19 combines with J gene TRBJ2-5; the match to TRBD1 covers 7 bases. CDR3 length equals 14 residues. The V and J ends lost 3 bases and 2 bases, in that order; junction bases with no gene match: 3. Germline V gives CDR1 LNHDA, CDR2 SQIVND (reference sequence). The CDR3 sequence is CASSIRQGQETQYF. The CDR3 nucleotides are TGTGCCAGTAGTATCCGACAGGGACAAGAGACCCAGTACTTC. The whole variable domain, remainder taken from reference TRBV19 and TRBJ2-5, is DGGITQSPKYLFRKEGQNVTLSCEQNLNHDAMYWYRQDPGQGLRLIYYSQIVNDFQKGDIAEGYSVSREKKESFPLTVTSAQKNPTAFYLCASSIRQGQETQYFGPGTRLLVL.

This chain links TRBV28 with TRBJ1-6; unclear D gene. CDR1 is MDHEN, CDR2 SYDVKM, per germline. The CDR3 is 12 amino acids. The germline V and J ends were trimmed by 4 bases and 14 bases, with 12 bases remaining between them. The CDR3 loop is CASSSGHGALHF. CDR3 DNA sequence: TGTGCCAGCAGTTCGGGCCACGGGGCCCTCCACTTT.

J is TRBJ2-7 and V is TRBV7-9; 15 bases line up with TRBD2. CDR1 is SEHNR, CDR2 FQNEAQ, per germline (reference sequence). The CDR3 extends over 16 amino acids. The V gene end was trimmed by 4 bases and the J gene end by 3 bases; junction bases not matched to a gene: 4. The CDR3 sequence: CASSSRTSGGDYEQYF. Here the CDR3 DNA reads TGTGCCAGCAGCTCCCGGACTAGCGGGGGGGACTACGAGCAGTACTTC.

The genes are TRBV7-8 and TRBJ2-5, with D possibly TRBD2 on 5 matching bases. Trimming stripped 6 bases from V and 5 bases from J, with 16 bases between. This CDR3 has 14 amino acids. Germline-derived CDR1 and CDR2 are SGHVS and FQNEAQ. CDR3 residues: CASRLEELTETQYF. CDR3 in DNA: TGTGCCAGCAGATTGGAGGAACTAACGGAGACCCAGTACTTC.

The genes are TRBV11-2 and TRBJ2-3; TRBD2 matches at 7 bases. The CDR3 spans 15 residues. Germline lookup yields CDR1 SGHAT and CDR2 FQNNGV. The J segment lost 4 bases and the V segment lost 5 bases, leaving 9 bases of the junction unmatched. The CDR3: CASSPLGRAPDTQYF. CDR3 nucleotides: TGTGCCAGCAGCCCCCTGGGGAGGGCCCCAGATACGCAGTATTTT.

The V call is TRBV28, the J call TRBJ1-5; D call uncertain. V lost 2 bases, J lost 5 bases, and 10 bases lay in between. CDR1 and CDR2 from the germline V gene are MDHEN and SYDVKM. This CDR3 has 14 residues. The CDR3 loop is CASSLTRRDQPQHF. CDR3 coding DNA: TGTGCCAGCAGTTTAACCAGGCGGGATCAGCCCCAGCATTTT.

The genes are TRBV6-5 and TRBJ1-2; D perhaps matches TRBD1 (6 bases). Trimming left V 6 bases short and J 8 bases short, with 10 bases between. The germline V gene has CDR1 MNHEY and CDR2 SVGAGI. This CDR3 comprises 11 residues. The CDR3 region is CASSHRAGYTF. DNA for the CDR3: TGTGCCAGCAGCCACAGGGCCGGCTACACCTTC.

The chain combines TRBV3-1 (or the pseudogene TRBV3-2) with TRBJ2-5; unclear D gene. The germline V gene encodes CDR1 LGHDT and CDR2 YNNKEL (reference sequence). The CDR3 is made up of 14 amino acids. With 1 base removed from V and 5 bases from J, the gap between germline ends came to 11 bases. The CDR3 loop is CASSQASGGETQYF. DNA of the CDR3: TGTGCCAGCAGCCAAGCGTCGGGTGGTGAGACCCAGTACTTC.

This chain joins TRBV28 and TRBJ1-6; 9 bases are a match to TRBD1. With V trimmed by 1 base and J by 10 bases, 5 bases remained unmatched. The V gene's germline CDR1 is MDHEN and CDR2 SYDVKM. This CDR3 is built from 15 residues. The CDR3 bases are TGTGCCAGCAGTTTATTAGGGACAGGGAGGTCACCCCTCCACTTT. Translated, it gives CASSLLGTGRSPLHF.

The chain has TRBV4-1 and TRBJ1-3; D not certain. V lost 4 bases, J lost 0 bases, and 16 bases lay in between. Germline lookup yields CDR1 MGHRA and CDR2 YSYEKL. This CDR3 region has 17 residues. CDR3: CASSPPTDAISGNTIYF. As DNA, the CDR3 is TGCGCCAGCAGCCCGCCGACTGACGCCATCTCTGGAAACACCATATATTTT.

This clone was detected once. CDR3 sequence (DNA): TGTGCCAGCAGCTCCGTATCCAACACCGGGGAGCTGTTTTTT. It encodes CASSSVSNTGELFF. The J gene is TRBJ2-2, the V gene TRBV11-3, with D hard to call. Trimming took off 4 bases at V and 2 bases at J, with 8 bases between the two ends. Germline loops: CDR1 SGHNT, CDR2 YENEEA. CDR3 size: 14 residues.

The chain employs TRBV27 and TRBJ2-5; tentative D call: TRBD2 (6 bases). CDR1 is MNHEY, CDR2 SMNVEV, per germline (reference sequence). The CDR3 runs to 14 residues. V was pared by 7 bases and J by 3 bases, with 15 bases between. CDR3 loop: CASKVLSGEETQYF. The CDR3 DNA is TGTGCCAGCAAAGTTTTATCGGGGGAAGAGACCCAGTACTTC.